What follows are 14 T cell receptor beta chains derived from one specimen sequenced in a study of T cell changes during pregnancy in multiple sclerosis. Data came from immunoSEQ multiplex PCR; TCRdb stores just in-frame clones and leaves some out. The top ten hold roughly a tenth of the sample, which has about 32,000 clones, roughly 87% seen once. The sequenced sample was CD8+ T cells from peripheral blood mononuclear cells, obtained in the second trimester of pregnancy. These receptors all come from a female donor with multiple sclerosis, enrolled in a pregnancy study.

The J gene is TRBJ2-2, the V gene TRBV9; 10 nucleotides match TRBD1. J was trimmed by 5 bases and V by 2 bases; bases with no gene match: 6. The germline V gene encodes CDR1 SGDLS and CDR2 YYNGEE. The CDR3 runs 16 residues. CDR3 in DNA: TGTGCCAGCAGCGTGCGACAGGGGGCCGGGACCGGGGAGCTGTTTTTT. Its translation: CASSVRQGAGTGELFF.

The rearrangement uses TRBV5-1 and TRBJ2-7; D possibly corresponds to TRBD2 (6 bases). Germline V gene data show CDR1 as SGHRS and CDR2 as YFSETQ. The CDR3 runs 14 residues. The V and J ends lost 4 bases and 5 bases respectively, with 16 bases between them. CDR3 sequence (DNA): TGCGCCAGCAGCGGGGTGGGGGGAAGGGACGAGCAGTACTTC. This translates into CASSGVGGRDEQYF.

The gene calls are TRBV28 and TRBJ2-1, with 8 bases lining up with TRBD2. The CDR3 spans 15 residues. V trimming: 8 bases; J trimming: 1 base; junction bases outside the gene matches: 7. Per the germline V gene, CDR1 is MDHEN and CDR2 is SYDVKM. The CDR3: CASGSSGSSYNEQFF. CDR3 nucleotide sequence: TGTGCCAGCGGCTCGAGCGGGAGTTCCTACAATGAGCAGTTCTTC.

DNA of the CDR3: TGTGCCACCAGCTCCGGGAAAAACATTCAGTACTTC. As protein: CATSSGKNIQYF. The chain links TRBV15 to TRBJ2-4; no firm D call. V lost 5 bases, J lost 4 bases, and 6 bases lay in between. Germline loops: CDR1 LNHNV, CDR2 YYDKDF (reference sequence). The CDR3 length is 12 residues.

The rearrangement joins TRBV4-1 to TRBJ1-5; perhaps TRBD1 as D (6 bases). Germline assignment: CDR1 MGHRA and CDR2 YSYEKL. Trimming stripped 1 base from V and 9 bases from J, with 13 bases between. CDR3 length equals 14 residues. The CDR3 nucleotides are TGCGCCAGCAGCCAAGCGGACAGTTTCGGGCCCCAGCATTTT. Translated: CASSQADSFGPQHF.

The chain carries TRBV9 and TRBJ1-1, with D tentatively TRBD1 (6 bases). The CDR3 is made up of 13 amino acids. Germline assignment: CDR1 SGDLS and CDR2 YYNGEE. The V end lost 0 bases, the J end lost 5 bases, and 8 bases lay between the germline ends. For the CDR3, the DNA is TGTGCCAGCAGCGTAGGAAGGGGGACTGAAGCTTTCTTT. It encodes CASSVGRGTEAFF. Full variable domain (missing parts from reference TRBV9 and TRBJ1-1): DSGVTQTPKHLITATGQRVTLRCSPRSGDLSVYWYQQSLDQGLQFLIQYYNGEERAKGNILERFSAQQFPDLHSELNLSSLELGDSALYFCASSVGRGTEAFFGQGTRLTVV.

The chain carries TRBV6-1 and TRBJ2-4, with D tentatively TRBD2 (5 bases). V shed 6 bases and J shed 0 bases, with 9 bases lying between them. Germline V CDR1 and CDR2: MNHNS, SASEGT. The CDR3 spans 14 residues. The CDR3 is CASSREVAKNIQYF. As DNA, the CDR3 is TGTGCCAGCAGCCGGGAAGTAGCCAAAAACATTCAGTACTTC.

The CDR3 bases are TGTGCCAGCAGCAACCCAAGCGGGAGAATGACAGATACGCAGTATTTT. Translating gives CASSNPSGRMTDTQYF. The rearrangement uses TRBV7-9 and TRBJ2-3, with TRBD2 matching 8 bases. This CDR3 is 16 amino acids long. The ends lost 5 bases at V and 3 bases at J; junction bases unmatched: 10. Germline V gives CDR1 SEHNR, CDR2 FQNEAQ (reference sequence).

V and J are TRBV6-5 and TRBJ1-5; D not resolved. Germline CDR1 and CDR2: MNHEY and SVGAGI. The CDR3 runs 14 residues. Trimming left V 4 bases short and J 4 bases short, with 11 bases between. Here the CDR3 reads CASSWAVGNQPQHF. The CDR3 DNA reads TGTGCCAGCAGTTGGGCCGTGGGTAATCAGCCCCAGCATTTT.

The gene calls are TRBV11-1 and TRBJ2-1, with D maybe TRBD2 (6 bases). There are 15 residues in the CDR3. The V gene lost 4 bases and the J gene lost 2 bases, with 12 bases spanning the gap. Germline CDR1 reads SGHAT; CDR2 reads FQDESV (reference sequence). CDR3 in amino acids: CASSSADYPYNEQFF. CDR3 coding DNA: TGTGCCAGCAGCTCCGCGGACTACCCCTACAATGAGCAGTTCTTC. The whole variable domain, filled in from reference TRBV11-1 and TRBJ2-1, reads EAEVAQSPRYKITEKSQAVAFWCDPISGHATLYWYRQILGQGPELLVQFQDESVVDDSQLPKDRFSAERLKGVDSTLKIQPAELGDSAMYLCASSSADYPYNEQFFGPGTRLTVL.

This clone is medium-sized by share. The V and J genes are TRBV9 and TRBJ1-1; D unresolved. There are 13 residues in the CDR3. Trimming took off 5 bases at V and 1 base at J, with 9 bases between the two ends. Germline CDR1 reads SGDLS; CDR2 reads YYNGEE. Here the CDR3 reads CASSPSWNTEAFF. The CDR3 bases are TGTGCCAGCAGTCCTAGTTGGAACACTGAAGCTTTCTTT.

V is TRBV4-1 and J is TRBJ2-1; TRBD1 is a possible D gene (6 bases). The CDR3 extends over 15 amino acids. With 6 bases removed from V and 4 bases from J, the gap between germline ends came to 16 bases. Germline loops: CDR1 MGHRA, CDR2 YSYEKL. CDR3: CASRRVGAKYNEQFF. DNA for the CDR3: TGCGCCAGCAGACGCGTGGGGGCGAAGTACAATGAGCAGTTCTTC.

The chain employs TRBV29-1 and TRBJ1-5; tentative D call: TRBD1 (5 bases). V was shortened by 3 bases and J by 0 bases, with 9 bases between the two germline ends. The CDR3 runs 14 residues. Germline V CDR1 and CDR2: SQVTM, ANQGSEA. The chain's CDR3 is CSVETRDSNQPQHF. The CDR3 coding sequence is TGCAGCGTTGAGACCAGGGATAGCAATCAGCCCCAGCATTTT.

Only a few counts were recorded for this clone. Written as DNA, the CDR3 is TGTGCCAGCAGCTTAGCCGGCACTGAAGCTTTCTTT. This sequence encodes CASSLAGTEAFF. This chain links TRBV7-9 with TRBJ1-1, with D unresolved. V gave up 0 bases and J gave up 4 bases, with 3 bases separating them. CDR3 length: 12 amino acids. Per the germline V gene, CDR1 is SEHNR and CDR2 is FQNEAQ (reference sequence). Using reference TRBV7-9 and TRBJ1-1 for the parts outside the CDR3, the full variable domain is DTGVSQNPRHKITKRGQNVTFRCDPISEHNRLYWYRQTLGQGPEFLTYFQNEAQLEKSRLLSDRFSAERPKGSFSTLEIQRTEQGDSAMYLCASSLAGTEAFFGQGTRLTVV.